This TCR beta chain derives from a study of cytomegalovirus exposure and HLA in healthy donors (TCRdb year 2017). Background on the whole study: An earlier analysis of approximately 640 of the donors reported roughly 300 Gb of sequence data and 100 million to 140 million unique TCR beta sequences from 150 million to 200 million T cells. An early release covering some 640 HLA-typed donors comprised roughly 300 gigabases of sequencing data and tens of millions of unique TCR sequences. The genetic ancestry cluster associated with self-reported Caucasian donors included roughly four fifths of the 398 genotyped donors. The study aimed to test whether signatures of past pathogen exposure could be identified by cataloging public T cell receptors. The study profiled the T cell repertoires of around 700 subjects by immunosequencing and related them to cytomegalovirus serostatus. A separate validation cohort of about 110 different subjects was used in addition to the approximately 610-subject first cohort. To predict cytomegalovirus infection status, the study combined high-throughput TCR immunosequencing, statistical association of individual TCRs with disease status, and machine learning. In a later analysis, previously published TCR beta repertoires from 500 to 750 donors were re-analyzed and high-resolution HLA genotyping was added so that TCR occurrence patterns could be studied. Rather than drawing on any new phenotypic data, the later analysis identified candidate immune exposures from TCR beta sequences and the way those sequences occurred across donors. In an earlier analysis of 500 to 650 of the donors, high-throughput TCR beta sequencing was used to judge whether each TCR beta V gene segment behaved as functional or pseudogenic. Donor age, sex, ethnicity and CMV serostatus were compiled alongside the repertoire data. A later genetic analysis used genome-wide SNP genotypes for about 65% of the roughly 670 donors, treating that subset as a discovery cohort. All discovery cohort repertoires had been generated on a single sequencing platform. HLA typing included class I and class II loci at four-digit resolution. The number of donors typed differed by locus, with roughly 620-630 for A, B, C, DRB1 and DQB1, about 500 for DQA1, 600 to 610 for DPA1, and roughly 450 for DPB1. Four to six DR-DQ haplotypes were handled as single units for association and clustering, since linkage in the cohort was strong. Across some 400 genotyped donors of the cohort, an average of about 220,000 unique TCR beta nucleotide sequences per donor were sequenced, and roughly 17% of those sequences were non-productive.

In total, 600 or so healthy bone marrow donors made up the cohort. All cohort members were sampled while nominally healthy, although unrecorded immune exposures were likely present. The donor was CMV seropositive and belonged to the group of 250 to 350 seropositive cohort members. Each donor provided a peripheral blood sample, and peripheral blood mononuclear cells were used for TCR beta sequencing. Genomic DNA was extracted from the blood cell samples with the Qiagen DNeasy Blood Extraction Kit. About this clone itself: This clone's antigen is unknown. It has no much larger one-base neighbor in the sample; base qualities were not kept.

Libraries were made using the immunoSEQ multiplex PCR assay. For the multiplex PCR, a mixture combining 60 forward primers for TCR Vbeta segments and 13 reverse primers for TCR Jbeta segments was used. The CDR3 region of rearranged TCR beta genes was amplified from genomic DNA by a multiplex PCR assay. The Illumina HiSeq System was used to sequence the amplified TCR beta libraries as 87-base-pair reads. For the original study's pipeline: A later analysis tallied about 77 million unique TCR beta chains across the 666 repertoires, and 10 million to 11 million of those chains were shared by two or more donors. Raw reads were error-corrected and collapsed into unique sequences by a nearest-neighbor algorithm in which closely related sequences were merged to remove PCR and sequencing errors. Alignment of CDR3 sequences to IMGT reference sequences was used to assign V, D and J gene segments. For a sequence to be retained, a match of at least six nucleotides was required to both a V gene segment and a J gene segment. Rearrangements were called productive when the CDR3 lacked stop codons and stayed in frame with V and J; all others were non-productive. Following IMGT convention, CDR3 was defined as the stretch from the second conserved V-encoded cysteine up to the conserved J-encoded phenylalanine. Sequences without an unambiguous match to a single V gene segment were excluded from the earlier analysis of 587 of the donors. An earlier analysis of approximately 590 of the donors called V segments functional above 56.7% productive rearrangements and segregating when the between-donor standard deviation exceeded 5%. A statistical classification framework was built for diagnosing cytomegalovirus status from the catalog of TCR beta chain sequences. In a later analysis, V and J genes were assigned by comparing TCR nucleotide sequences against IMGT/GENE-DB human TR gene sequences. Using the TCRdist pipeline, a later analysis assigned CDR3 sequences along with most-parsimonious VDJ recombination scenarios. In a later analysis, each TCR beta chain was defined by its CDR3 amino acid sequence together with its V-gene family, and reads without a unique V-gene family were excluded. In a later analysis, 550 to 650 highly shared, low-generation-probability nucleotide sequences were removed to address suspected cross-contamination and a sequencing artifact. For each public chain, a later analysis derived a clonal expansion index from normalized ranks of inferred template counts within each repertoire. In a later analysis, generation probabilities were computed with a VDJ recombination model fitted to out-of-frame rearrangements, and the resulting probabilities were checked against IGoR. In a later analysis, TCR-TCR, TCR-HLA and TCR-CMV co-occurrence was scored with hypergeometric tests, and a repertoire-size bias correction was applied to TCR pairs. In a later analysis, false discovery rates were estimated by permuting HLA or CMV assignments 20 times. In a later analysis, co-occurring TCRs were grouped using DBSCAN, with TCRdist sequence similarity added in when clustering inside HLA-allele-positive subsets. For co-occurrence clustering, repertoires with fewer than 30,000 or more than 120,000 public chains were excluded, along with 5 or 6 repertoires with anomalous nucleotide sharing. TCRdb's version of the immuneACCESS table is confined to in-frame rearrangements and falls short of the full clone set. An unresolved V gene accounts for under half of the shortfall where checked; the remainder is of unknown origin. For V, J and clone size, that table is used; D and trimming come from the DNA. The sample data list more than 90,000 clones, and about four fifths of these were observed just once. The ten largest clones represent 22% of the sample.

Overall study outcomes, separate from this receptor: A further reported finding was that TCR beta sequences accurately predicted the HLA-A and HLA-B alleles for most subjects in the first cohort. Because counts were too low, about 17 rarely observed V segments, including chromosome 9 orphons, were excluded from the earlier analysis of some 590 of the donors. In both the original and validation cohorts, the classifier was reported to diagnose cytomegalovirus status with high specificity and sensitivity. V-gene and J-gene trimming of TCR beta chains was associated with a missense DCLRE1C variant in a later genetic analysis, and the association was replicated in an independent cohort. A group of highly shared sequence variants was considered likely to be a technical artifact of the sequencing pipeline. In the study, around 150 TCR beta chains were listed as associated with cytomegalovirus. Linkage disequilibrium might explain the correlated functional status among segregating V segments, but an unknown experimental factor could not be ruled out. For the cohort, immune exposure information was limited to CMV serostatus. This cohort had only TCR beta chains sequenced, and the lack of alpha or paired-chain data limited which features could be detected. Strong co-occurrence of HLA alleles, especially DR and DQ, made assigning TCR associations to individual alleles difficult. In a later genetic analysis, fewer N-insertions in productive TCRs were reported among donors in an Asian-associated ancestry cluster than the roughly 640-donor mean. A few of the identified cytomegalovirus-associated TCR beta chains were confirmed in vitro to be specific for cytomegalovirus antigens. While some public TCRs were present in many individuals, most TCR sequences turned up only very rarely across donors. In a later analysis, most CMV-associated TCR beta chains were found to appear HLA-restricted, with HLA associations seemingly driven largely by CMV exposure. In an earlier analysis of about 550 of the donors, most TCR beta V segments were observed in productive rearrangements about 87% or about 30% of the time, broadly matching IMGT annotations. According to the authors, the approach could potentially be generalized to other disease states and immunological phenotypes. In a later analysis, the rate of TCR association differed among HLA loci, with DRB1 alleles having the most associated TCRs and HLA-C alleles having the fewest. In a later analysis, HLA-associated TCR beta chains showed more clonal expansion and lower generation probabilities than non-associated chains that were equally common. According to a later analysis, parvovirus B19, influenza, CMV and Epstein-Barr virus appeared linked to several top co-occurrence clusters. At a false discovery rate of 0.05, a later analysis linked about 16,000 TCR beta sequences to specific HLA alleles. Roughly uniform sequencing depth across donors was assumed in presence/absence analyses, although this assumption may not hold. Because HLA typing was unavailable for some donors at each locus, only the typed subset was used in association tests. Some IMGT-functional V segments, including TRBV6-2 and TRBV6-3, could not be told apart with the 87-base-pair reads, so those segments were excluded.

The CDR3 covers 14 residues, taking in both the cysteine and the phenylalanine. Left in the record is the CDR3 DNA by itself, 42 bases read in frame from the first base. Taken from the germline V gene, the CDR1 and CDR2 loops are SGHDT and YYEEEE. V loses 2 bases at its end and J loses 4 bases; junction bases beyond the gene matches: 5. The sequence derives from a man younger than 40 in good health and CMV-seropositive. This sequence uses TRBV5-6 and TRBJ2-7; the junction holds 8 bases that match TRBD1. Sample: PBMCs. Here is the DNA: TGTGCCAGCAGCTTCGACAGGGGTGTTTACGAGCAGTACTTC. Translated, this is CASSFDRGVYEQYF.